What follows are 12 T cell receptor beta chains derived from one specimen sequenced in a study of Graves' ophthalmopathy and Graves' hyperthyroidism. Researchers took RNA transcripts and amplified TCR beta CDR3 regions from them. Second-round multiplex PCR came after a first-round RT-PCR that employed HTBI primers. TCRdb analysed the multiplex PCR reads with MiXCR anew, one entry per CDR3 protein. The sample has 650,000 to 800,000 distinct CDR3 sequences, over 40% seen once. The sample taken for sequencing was peripheral blood. These receptors were taken from an adult man with Graves' ophthalmopathy.

V is TRBV30 and J is TRBJ1-2; TRBD1 agrees at 11 bases. The junction had 1 base not matched to a gene; V was cut back by 6 bases and J by 1 base. Per the germline V gene, CDR1 is GTSNPN and CDR2 is SVGIG (reference sequence). This CDR3 has 13 residues. The CDR3 loop is CACGTGGNYGYTF. CDR3 in DNA: TGTGCCTGTGGGACAGGGGGTAACTATGGCTACACCTTC.

The chain couples TRBV10-3 to TRBJ2-3, with TRBD1 matching over 8 bases. V lost 8 bases and J lost 0; bases outside the gene matches: 4. Germline V gene lookup returns CDR1 ENHRY and CDR2 SYGVKD. CDR3 size: 14 residues. In nucleotides, the CDR3 is TGTGCCATCGATACAGGGGGGAGCACAGATACGCAGTATTTT. Translating gives CAIDTGGSTDTQYF.

In its sample, this clonotype was seen once. V usage is TRBV7-9 and J usage is TRBJ2-5; 9 bases are shared with TRBD1. CDR1 SEHNR and CDR2 FQNEAQ come from the germline V gene (reference sequence). The J segment lost 2 bases and the V segment lost 4 bases, leaving 5 bases of the junction unmatched. The CDR3 covers 15 residues. The CDR3 spells CASSYTGTGQETQYF. CDR3 DNA sequence: TGTGCCAGCAGCTACACAGGGACAGGGCAAGAGACCCAGTACTTC. Filled out from reference TRBV7-9 and TRBJ2-5, the complete variable domain reads DTGVSQNPRHKITKRGQNVTFRCDPISEHNRLYWYRQTLGQGPEFLTYFQNEAQLEKSRLLSDRFSAERPKGSFSTLEIQRTEQGDSAMYLCASSYTGTGQETQYFGPGTRLLVL.

This clonotype has just a few counts. The chain recombines TRBV4-3 with TRBJ1-3, with no clear D. The V end was cut by 0 bases, the J end by 0 bases, with 12 bases between. The CDR3 contains 17 residues. Germline CDR1 is LGHNA and CDR2 is YSLEER. CDR3 nucleotides: TGCGCCAGCAGCCAAGATCAGGTCGCAAGCTCTGGAAACACCATATATTTT. It specifies CASSQDQVASSGNTIYF.

The chain joins TRBV29-1 to TRBJ1-2; 11 positions match TRBD1. Losses at the gene ends were 4 bases for V and 3 bases for J; bases not matched to a gene: 10. The germline CDR1 and CDR2 sequences are SQVTM and ANQGSEA. This CDR3 spans 16 amino acids. In DNA, the CDR3 is TGCAGCGTTGCTCCCCCCCGGGGACAGGGGGACTATGGCTACACCTTC. Protein sequence: CSVAPPRGQGDYGYTF.

CDR3 DNA: TGTGCCAGCAGTTCCTACCACCGACAAGAGACCCAGTACTTC. It encodes CASSSYHRQETQYF. V is TRBV19 and J is TRBJ2-5; the D is unclear. Germline loops: CDR1 LNHDA, CDR2 SQIVND (reference sequence). The ends were cut back, 9 bases at V and 2 bases at J, with 16 bases in the middle. The CDR3 is 14 residues long.

This clonotype came up many times. V usage is TRBV7-9 and J usage is TRBJ2-2; D is possibly TRBD1 or TRBD2 (5 bases each). The CDR3 spans 15 residues. In germline, CDR1 is SEHNR, CDR2 FQNEAQ (reference sequence). The V gene lost 6 bases and the J gene lost 0 bases, with 11 bases spanning the gap. CDR3 loop: CASSRQGANTGELFF. The CDR3 DNA reads as TGTGCCAGCAGTCGCCAGGGAGCGAACACCGGGGAGCTGTTTTTT.

The table lists this clonotype with many counts. The chain has TRBV7-2 and TRBJ2-7; TRBD2 might be the D (5 bases). The length of the CDR3 is 14 residues. The ends were cut back, 5 bases at V and 2 bases at J, with 13 bases in the middle. Germline loops: CDR1 SGHTA, CDR2 FQGNSA. In DNA, the CDR3 is TGTGCCAGCAGCGAATCCGGGAATACCTACGAGCAGTACTTC. It translates to CASSESGNTYEQYF.

Details on this clonotype: A junction boundary mismatches the germline segment, possibly from a read error. The chain uses TRBV27 and TRBJ1-5; 7 bases align to TRBD1. Germline V gene lookup returns CDR1 MNHEY and CDR2 SMNVEV (reference sequence). The CDR3 is 14 residues long. CDR3 sequence reads: CAGSFGRGYQPQHF. In DNA, the CDR3 is TGTGCCGGCAGTTTCGGCAGGGGGTATCAGCCCCAGCATTTT.

This chain links TRBV12-3 or TRBV12-4 with TRBJ2-2; possible D gene TRBD1, 6 bases. The CDR3 runs to 15 residues. The CDR3 DNA sequence: TGTGCTAGTGGTTTGGTACTGAAGGGGGCCGGGGAGCTGTTTTTT. This sequence encodes CASGLVLKGAGELFF.

J is TRBJ2-7 and V is TRBV4-1, with a tentative D call TRBD2 (5 bases). Germline loops: CDR1 MGHRA, CDR2 YSYEKL. The V end lost 3 bases, the J end lost 6 bases, and 6 bases lay between the germline ends. The CDR3 length is 11 residues. The CDR3 DNA sequence: TGCGCCAGCAGCCATGAGGGCGAGCAGTACTTC. Its protein product is CASSHEGEQYF.

This clonotype was observed a few times. The chain combines TRBV20-1 with TRBJ2-7; D tentatively fits TRBD1 or TRBD2 (6 bases each). From germline, CDR1 is DFQATT and CDR2 SNEGSKA (reference sequence). The V end was cut by 6 bases, the J end by 7 bases, with 19 bases between. This CDR3 is built from 13 residues. Here the CDR3 reads CSAFSGAYDEQYF. CDR3 DNA sequence: TGCAGTGCATTTTCGGGGGCCTATGATGAGCAGTACTTC.